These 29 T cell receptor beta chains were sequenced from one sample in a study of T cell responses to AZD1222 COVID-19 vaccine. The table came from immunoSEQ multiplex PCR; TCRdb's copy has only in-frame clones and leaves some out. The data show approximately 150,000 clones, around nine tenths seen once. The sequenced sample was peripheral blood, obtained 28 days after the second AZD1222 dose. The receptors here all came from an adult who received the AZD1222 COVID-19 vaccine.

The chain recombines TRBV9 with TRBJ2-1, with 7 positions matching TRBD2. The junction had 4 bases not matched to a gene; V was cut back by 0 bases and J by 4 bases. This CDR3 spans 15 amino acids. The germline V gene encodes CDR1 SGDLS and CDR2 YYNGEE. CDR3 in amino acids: CASSVDLAEYNEQFF. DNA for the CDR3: TGTGCCAGCAGCGTAGATCTAGCGGAATACAATGAGCAGTTCTTC.

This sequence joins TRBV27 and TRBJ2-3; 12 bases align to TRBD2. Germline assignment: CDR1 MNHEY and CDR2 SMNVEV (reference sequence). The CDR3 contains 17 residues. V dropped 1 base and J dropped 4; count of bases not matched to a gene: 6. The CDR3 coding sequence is TGTGCCAGCAGTTTATGGCTAGCGGGAGGGCCGGCAGATACGCAGTATTTT. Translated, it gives CASSLWLAGGPADTQYF.

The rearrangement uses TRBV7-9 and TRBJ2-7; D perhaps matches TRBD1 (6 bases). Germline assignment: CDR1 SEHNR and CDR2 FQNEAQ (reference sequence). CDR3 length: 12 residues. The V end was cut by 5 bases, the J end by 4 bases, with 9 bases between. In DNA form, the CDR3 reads TGTGCCAGCAGCATACAGGGATACGAGCAGTACTTC. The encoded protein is CASSIQGYEQYF.

The CDR3 nucleotides read TGTGCCAGCACAACCTCCTACAATGAGCAGTTCTTC. As protein: CASTTSYNEQFF. The V gene is TRBV27, the J gene TRBJ2-1; D gene unclear. The CDR3 totals 12 residues. Looked up from germline, CDR1 is MNHEY and CDR2 is SMNVEV (reference sequence). V lost 7 bases and J lost 0, with 4 bases in between.

CDR3 sequence: CASSFRDQETQYF. For the CDR3, the DNA is TGTGCCAGCAGCTTCAGGGACCAAGAGACCCAGTACTTC. The V call is TRBV7-9, the J call TRBJ2-5; D is perhaps TRBD1 (5 bases). CDR3 length: 13 residues. Germline V gives CDR1 SEHNR, CDR2 FQNEAQ (reference sequence). Trimming stripped 3 bases from V and 0 bases from J, with 5 bases between.

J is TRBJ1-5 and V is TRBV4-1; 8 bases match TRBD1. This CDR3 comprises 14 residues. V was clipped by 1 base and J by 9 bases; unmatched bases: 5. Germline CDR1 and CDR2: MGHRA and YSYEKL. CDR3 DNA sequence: TGCGCCAGCAGCCAAGGGACAGGGTATTGGCCCCAGCATTTT. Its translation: CASSQGTGYWPQHF.

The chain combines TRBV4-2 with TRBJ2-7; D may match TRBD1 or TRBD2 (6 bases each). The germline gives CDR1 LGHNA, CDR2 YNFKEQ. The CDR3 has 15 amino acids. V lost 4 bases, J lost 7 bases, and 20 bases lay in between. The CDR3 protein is CASSLGTFEGGEQYF. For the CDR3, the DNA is TGTGCCAGCAGCCTTGGGACGTTCGAGGGGGGTGAGCAGTACTTC.

CDR3 bases: TGCGCCAGCAGCTTCCAGACAGGGCGCTACGAGCAGTACTTC. This sequence encodes CASSFQTGRYEQYF. This chain links TRBV5-1 with TRBJ2-7, with 7 bases that match TRBD1. This CDR3 region has 14 residues. Germline CDR1 SGHRS, CDR2 YFSETQ. After removal of 2 bases from V and 3 bases from J, the junction contained 5 bases not matched to a gene. The variable domain in full, with the rest retrieved from reference TRBV5-1 and TRBJ2-7, is KAGVTQTPRYLIKTRGQQVTLSCSPISGHRSVSWYQQTPGQGLQFLFEYFSETQRNKGNFPGRFSGRQFSNSRSEMNVSTLELGDSALYLCASSFQTGRYEQYFGPGTRLTVT.

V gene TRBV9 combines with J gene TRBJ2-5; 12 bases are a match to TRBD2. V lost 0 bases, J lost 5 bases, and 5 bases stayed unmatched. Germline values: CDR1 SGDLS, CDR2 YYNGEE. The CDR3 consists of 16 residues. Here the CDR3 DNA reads TGTGCCAGCAGCGTAGGAGGGACTAGCGGGTCTGAGACCCAGTACTTC. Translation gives CASSVGGTSGSETQYF.

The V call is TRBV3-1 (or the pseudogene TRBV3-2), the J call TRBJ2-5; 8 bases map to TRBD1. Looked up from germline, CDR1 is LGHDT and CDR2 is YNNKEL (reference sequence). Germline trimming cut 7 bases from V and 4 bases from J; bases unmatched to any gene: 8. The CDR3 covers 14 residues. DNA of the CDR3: TGTGCCAGCAAATTGGAGCAGGGGGCAGAGACCCAGTACTTC. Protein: CASKLEQGAETQYF.

The CDR3 region is CASSPPGYGPEETQYF. The CDR3 DNA reads as TGTGCCAGCTCACCACCCGGGTACGGACCCGAAGAGACCCAGTACTTC. The gene calls are TRBV18 and TRBJ2-5; D gene unclear. Trimming pared 0 bases from V and 3 bases from J, leaving 14 bases between. The germline V gene has CDR1 KGHSH and CDR2 LQKENI. The CDR3 loop spans 16 amino acids.

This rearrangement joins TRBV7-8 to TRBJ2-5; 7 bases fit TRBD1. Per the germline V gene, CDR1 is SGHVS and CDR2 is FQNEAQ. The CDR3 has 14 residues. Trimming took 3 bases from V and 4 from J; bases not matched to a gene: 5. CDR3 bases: TGTGCCAGCAGCTTTCAACAGGGGACAGAGACCCAGTACTTC. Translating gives CASSFQQGTETQYF.

The CDR3 spells CASSPLFRGDEAFF. CDR3 nucleotide sequence: TGTGCCAGCAGCCCCCTATTCCGGGGAGATGAAGCTTTCTTT. The V and J genes are TRBV7-2 and TRBJ1-1, with unresolved D. This CDR3 region has 14 residues. CDR1 and CDR2 from the germline V gene are SGHTA and FQGNSA. Trimming pared 5 bases from V and 7 bases from J, leaving 17 bases between.

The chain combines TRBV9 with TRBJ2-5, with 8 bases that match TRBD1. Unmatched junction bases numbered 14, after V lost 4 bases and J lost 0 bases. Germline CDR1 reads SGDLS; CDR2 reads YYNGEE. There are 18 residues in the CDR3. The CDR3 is CASSPRTGLGGYQETQYF. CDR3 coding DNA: TGTGCCAGCAGCCCCAGGACAGGGTTGGGGGGATACCAAGAGACCCAGTACTTC.

CDR3: CASSQVVRTGMNTEAFF. CDR3 coding DNA: TGTGCCAGCAGCCAAGTGGTCAGGACGGGCATGAACACTGAAGCTTTCTTT. This sequence joins TRBV4-2 and TRBJ1-1, with no clear D. The CDR3 has 17 residues. Per germline, CDR1 LGHNA and CDR2 YNFKEQ. With 1 base removed from V and 0 bases from J, the gap between germline ends came to 15 bases.

The CDR3 region is CASSSERRGQDTQYF. The CDR3 region has the DNA TGTGCCAGCAGCAGTGAGCGACGGGGGCAAGATACGCAGTATTTT. V and J are TRBV9 and TRBJ2-3, with D perhaps assigned TRBD1 or TRBD2 (6 bases each). Germline V gives CDR1 SGDLS, CDR2 YYNGEE. The CDR3 has 15 amino acids. V was trimmed by 4 bases and J by 5 bases, leaving 17 bases between them.

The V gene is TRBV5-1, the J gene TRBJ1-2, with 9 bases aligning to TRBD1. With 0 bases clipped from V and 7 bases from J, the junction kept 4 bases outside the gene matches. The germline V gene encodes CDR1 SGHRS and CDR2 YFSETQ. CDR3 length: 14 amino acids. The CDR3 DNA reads TGCGCCAGCAGCTTGGACAGGGGGCCTTTTGGCTACACCTTC. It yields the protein CASSLDRGPFGYTF.

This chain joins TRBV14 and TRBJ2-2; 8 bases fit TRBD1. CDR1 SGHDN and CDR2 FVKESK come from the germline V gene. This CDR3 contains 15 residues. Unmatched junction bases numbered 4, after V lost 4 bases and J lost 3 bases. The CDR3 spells CASSRGQGHTGELFF. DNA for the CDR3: TGTGCCAGCAGCCGAGGACAGGGACACACCGGGGAGCTGTTTTTT.

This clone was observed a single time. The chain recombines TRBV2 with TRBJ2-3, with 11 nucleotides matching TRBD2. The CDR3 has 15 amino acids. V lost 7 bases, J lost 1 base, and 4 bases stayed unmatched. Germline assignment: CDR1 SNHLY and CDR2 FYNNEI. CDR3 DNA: TGTGCCAGCATTGGGACTAGCGGCCGCACAGATACGCAGTATTTT. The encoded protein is CASIGTSGRTDTQYF.

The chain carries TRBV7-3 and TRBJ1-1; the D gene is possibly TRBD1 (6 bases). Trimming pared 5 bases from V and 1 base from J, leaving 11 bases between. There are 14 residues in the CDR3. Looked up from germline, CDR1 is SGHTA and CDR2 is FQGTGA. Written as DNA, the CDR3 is TGTGCCAGCAGCCCGGACAGACAGAACACTGAAGCTTTCTTT. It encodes CASSPDRQNTEAFF.

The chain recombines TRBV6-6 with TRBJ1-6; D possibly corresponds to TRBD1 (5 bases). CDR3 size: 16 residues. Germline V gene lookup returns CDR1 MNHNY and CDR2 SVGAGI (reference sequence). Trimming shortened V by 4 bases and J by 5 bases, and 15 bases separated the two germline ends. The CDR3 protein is CASSLTASWDNSPLHF. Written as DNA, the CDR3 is TGTGCCAGCAGTTTGACAGCCTCCTGGGATAATTCACCCCTCCACTTT.

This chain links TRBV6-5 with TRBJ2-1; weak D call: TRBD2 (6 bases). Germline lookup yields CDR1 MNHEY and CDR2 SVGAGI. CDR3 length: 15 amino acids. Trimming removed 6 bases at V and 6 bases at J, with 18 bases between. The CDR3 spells CASRLGGAHPNEQFF. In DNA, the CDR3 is TGTGCCAGCAGACTCGGCGGGGCCCACCCCAATGAGCAGTTCTTC.

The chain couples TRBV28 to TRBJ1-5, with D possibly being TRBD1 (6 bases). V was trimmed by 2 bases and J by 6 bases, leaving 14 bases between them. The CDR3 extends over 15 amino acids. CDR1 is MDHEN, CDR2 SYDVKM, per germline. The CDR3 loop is CASSLSQGLSQPQHF. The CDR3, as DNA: TGTGCCAGCAGTTTAAGTCAGGGGCTCAGTCAGCCCCAGCATTTT.

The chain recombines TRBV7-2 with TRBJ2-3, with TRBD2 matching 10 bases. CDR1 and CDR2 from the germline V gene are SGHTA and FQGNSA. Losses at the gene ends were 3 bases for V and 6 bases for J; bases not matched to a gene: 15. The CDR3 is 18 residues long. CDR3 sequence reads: CASSFLRLAGSVGDTQYF. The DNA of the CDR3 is TGTGCCAGCAGCTTTCTACGACTAGCGGGCTCTGTGGGGGATACGCAGTATTTT.

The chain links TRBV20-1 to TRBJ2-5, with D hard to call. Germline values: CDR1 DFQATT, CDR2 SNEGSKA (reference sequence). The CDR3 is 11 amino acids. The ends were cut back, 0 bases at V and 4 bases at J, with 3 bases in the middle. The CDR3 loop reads CSAREGETQYF. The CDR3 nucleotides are TGCAGTGCTAGAGAGGGAGAGACCCAGTACTTC.

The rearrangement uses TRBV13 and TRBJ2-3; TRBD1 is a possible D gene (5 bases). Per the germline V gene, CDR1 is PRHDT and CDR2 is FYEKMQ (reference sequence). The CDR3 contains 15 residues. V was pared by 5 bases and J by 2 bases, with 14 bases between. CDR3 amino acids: CASSREKGATDTQYF. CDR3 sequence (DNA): TGTGCCAGCAGCCGTGAAAAAGGGGCCACAGATACGCAGTATTTT.

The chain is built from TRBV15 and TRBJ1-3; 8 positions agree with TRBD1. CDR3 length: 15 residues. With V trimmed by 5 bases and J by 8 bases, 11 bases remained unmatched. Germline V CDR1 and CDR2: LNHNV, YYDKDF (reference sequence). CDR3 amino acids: CATSLDNRGIDTIYF. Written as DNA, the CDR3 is TGTGCCACCAGCTTGGATAACAGGGGGATCGACACCATATATTTT.

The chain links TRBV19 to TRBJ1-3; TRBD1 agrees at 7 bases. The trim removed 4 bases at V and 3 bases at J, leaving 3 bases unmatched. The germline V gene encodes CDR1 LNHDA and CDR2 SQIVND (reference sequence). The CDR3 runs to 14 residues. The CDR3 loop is CASSNRGNGNTIYF. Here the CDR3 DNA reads TGTGCCAGTAGTAACAGGGGAAATGGAAACACCATATATTTT.

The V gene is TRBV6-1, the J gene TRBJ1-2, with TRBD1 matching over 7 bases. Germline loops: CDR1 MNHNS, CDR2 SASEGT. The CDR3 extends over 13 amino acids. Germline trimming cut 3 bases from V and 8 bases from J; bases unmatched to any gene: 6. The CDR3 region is CASSDPRGRGYTF. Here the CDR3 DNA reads TGTGCCAGCAGTGATCCTAGGGGGCGAGGCTACACCTTC.